A selection of T cell receptor beta chains follows, all from one sample in a study of T cells in Graves' hyperthyroidism and ophthalmopathy. TCRdb analysed the multiplex PCR reads with MiXCR anew, one entry per CDR3 protein. Seen here are nearly 600,000 distinct CDR3 sequences, more than 11% observed once, and the top ten hold less than 6%. The sequenced sample was blood. The receptors stem from a woman aged 25 to 39 with Graves' hyperthyroidism that later progressed to Graves' ophthalmopathy. Each CDR3 is given with its conserved first and last residue. Each record gives: clone size, V gene, J gene, D gene, CDR3 DNA, CDR3 protein. The D gene is left open where the match is weak. Rows give clone size only sometimes, using once, few, many, or a class for an expanded clone.

>many|TRBV28|TRBJ1-1|.
TGTGCCAGCAGTGCCACGGGGGGGCAGAACACTGAAGCTTTCTTT
CASSATGGQNTEAFF
>few|TRBV5-1|TRBJ1-2|.
TGCGCCAGCAGCTTGGCCGACAGCTATGGCTACACCTTC
CASSLADSYGYTF
>many|TRBV10-3|TRBJ2-1|.
TGTGCCATCAGTGCCCGGACAACGGATGAGCAGTTCTTC
CAISARTTDEQFF
>many|TRBV7-2|TRBJ2-3|.
TGTGCCAGCAGCTTAGCGGGCAGGGGTTCAGATACGCAGTATTTT
CASSLAGRGSDTQYF
>few|TRBV7-9|TRBJ2-1|TRBD2
TGTGCCAGCAGCGGCAGGACTAGCAGACGCTCCTACAATGAGCAGTTCTTC
CASSGRTSRRSYNEQFF
>.|TRBV6-2/TRBV6-3|TRBJ2-3|TRBD2
TGTGCCAGCACCCTTAGCGGGAATACAGATACGCAGTATTTT
CASTLSGNTDTQYF
>many|TRBV28|TRBJ2-7|.
TGTGCCAGCACTCCCGGCGGGAGCTTAGGGGGCGAGCAGTACTTC
CASTPGGSLGGEQYF
>many|TRBV3-1|TRBJ2-5|TRBD1
TGTGCCAGCAGCTCCGGGACAGGTTCAAGAGAGCAGTACTTC
CASSSGTGSREQYF
>many|TRBV29-1|TRBJ2-1|.
TGCAGCGTTGACCAGGCAGGGGCCGTTAACAATGAGCAGTTCTTC
CSVDQAGAVNNEQFF
>many|TRBV27|TRBJ2-2|TRBD1
TGTGCCAGCAGTATCGACGCCGGGACAGGGGTTACCGGGGAGCTGTTTTTT
CASSIDAGTGVTGELFF
>few|TRBV20-1|TRBJ2-2|.
TGCAGTGCTAGAGTGGGTCTAGCGATGAACACCGGGGAGCTGTTTTTT
CSARVGLAMNTGELFF
>many|TRBV4-1|TRBJ1-5|.
TGCGCCAGCAGCCAGGGAGGGGCATTCAATCAGCCCCAGCATTTT
CASSQGGAFNQPQHF
>many|TRBV11-2|TRBJ2-3|.
TGTGCCAGCAGCTTTAGCCCCTCGGATACGCAGTATTTT
CASSFSPSDTQYF
>many|TRBV20-1|TRBJ1-2|.
TGCAGTGCTACCCACACAGATTGGGGGGGCTATGGCTACACCTTC
CSATHTDWGGYGYTF
>many|TRBV20-1|TRBJ2-5|TRBD2
TGCAGTGCCCGTAATTGGGTAGCGGGAGATTCGGAGACCCAGTACTTC
CSARNWVAGDSETQYF
>many|TRBV20-1|TRBJ2-2|.
TGCAGTGTTCCCTCTGGGCCGACGCTACACGGGGAGCTGTTTTTT
CSVPSGPTLHGELFF
>many|TRBV6-1|TRBJ1-5|.
TGTGCCAGCAGTCCTCCGGGTAACAATCAGCCCCAGCATTTT
CASSPPGNNQPQHF
>few|TRBV29-1|TRBJ2-2|.
TGCAGCGTTGATAAGGGGGACACCGGGGAGCTGTTTTTT
CSVDKGDTGELFF
>many|TRBV5-1|TRBJ1-4|.
TGCGCCAGCAGCACTGACAACCCGACTAATGAAAAACTGTTTTTT
CASSTDNPTNEKLFF
>many|TRBV12-3/TRBV12-4|TRBJ2-1|.
TGTGCCAGCAGTCCCGACAGGAGCTCCTACAATGAGCAGTTCTTC
CASSPDRSSYNEQFF
>.|TRBV27|TRBJ1-4|.
TGTGCCAGCAGTTTATTTTCCCCGGACATTCGTTCCGAAAAACTGTTTTTT
CASSLFSPDIRSEKLFF
>many|TRBV27|TRBJ2-5|.
TGTGCCAGCAGTACTAACGCCGGGGAGACCCAGTACTTC
CASSTNAGETQYF
>many|TRBV28|TRBJ1-3|.
TGTGCCAGCAGTTCCCTCACCCTCAGGGTACCGGGAAACACCATATATTTT
CASSSLTLRVPGNTIYF
>few|TRBV19|TRBJ2-1|TRBD2
TGTGCCAGTAGTACAGCGGGGGTGCTCAGCTCCTACAATGAGCAGTTCTTC
CASSTAGVLSSYNEQFF
>many|TRBV12-3/TRBV12-4|TRBJ1-1|TRBD1
TGTGCCAGCAGATCGGGACAGTTTCCTAAACGTGTTTTCTTT
CASRSGQFPKRVFF
>many|TRBV20-1|TRBJ2-1|TRBD2
TGCAGTGCTAGAGCCTCCGGGACTAGCCGTTACAATGAGCAGTTCTTC
CSARASGTSRYNEQFF
>many|TRBV2|TRBJ2-5|.
TGTGCCACCTCATTCCAGGTTGGGACCCAGTACTTC
CATSFQVGTQYF
>.|TRBV2|TRBJ1-5|.
TGTGCCAGCACGTCGATTAGCAATCAGCCCCAGCATTTT
CASTSISNQPQHF
>many|TRBV5-5|TRBJ2-1|TRBD1
TGTGCCAGCAGCCCCAGACAGGGAAACTACAATGAGCAGTTCTTC
CASSPRQGNYNEQFF
>many|TRBV10-3|TRBJ1-5|.
TGTGCCATCAGTGAAGGCATGGGGAGGCAGCCCCAGCATTTT
CAISEGMGRQPQHF
>many|TRBV3-1|TRBJ2-7|TRBD1
TGTGCCAGCAGCCAATTCGTCCGGGACAGGGGGCTTCAGCAGTACTTC
CASSQFVRDRGLQQYF
>few|TRBV20-1|TRBJ2-3|TRBD2
TGCAGTGCTTCTCCCATCCCACCCGGACTAGCGGGAGCAGATACGCAGTATTTT
CSASPIPPGLAGADTQYF
>few|TRBV7-7|TRBJ2-1|TRBD2
TGTGCTAGCAGCATTTCCGTCCGGGAGGAGAATGAGCAGTTCTTC
CASSISVREENEQFF
>.|TRBV30|TRBJ2-3|.
TGTGCCTGGAGGGGAAACACAGATACGCAGTATTTT
CAWRGNTDTQYF
>many|TRBV15|TRBJ1-2|.
TGTGCCACCAGCAGTTTTCAGACAAACTATGGCTACACCTTC
CATSSFQTNYGYTF
>many|TRBV27|TRBJ2-1|TRBD2
TGTGCCAGCAGGACCGGGACTAGAATCTGGTTCTTC
CASRTGTRIWFF
>.|TRBV4-2|TRBJ2-1|TRBD2
TGTGCCAGCAGCCAACCCCTGGGACTAGCGGAGTACGAGCAGTTCTTC
CASSQPLGLAEYEQFF
>many|TRBV19|TRBJ1-2|.
TGTGCCAGTAGTATATTTGAGGGCTATGGCTACACCTTC
CASSIFEGYGYTF
>few|TRBV19|TRBJ2-2|TRBD2
TGTGCCAGTAGTACCTCGGGACTAACCTCGAACACCGGGGAGCTGTTTTTT
CASSTSGLTSNTGELFF
>.|TRBV19|TRBJ2-2|.
TGTGCCAGTAGTATAGGCGACACCGGGGAGCTGTTTTTT
CASSIGDTGELFF
>many|TRBV7-9|TRBJ2-3|.
TGTGCCAGCAGCTATAACACAGATACGCAGTATTTT
CASSYNTDTQYF
>.|TRBV2|TRBJ1-5|TRBD1
TGTGCCAGCAGAGGATTGTACAGGGGGGATCAGCCCCAGCATTTT
CASRGLYRGDQPQHF
>many|TRBV29-1|TRBJ1-5|TRBD1
TGCAGCGGGTGGACAGGGGATCAGCCCCAGCATTTT
CSGWTGDQPQHF
>.|TRBV5-4|TRBJ1-1|.
TGTGCCAGCAGTTTGAAACTTCGGGAAGAAGCTTTCTTT
CASSLKLREEAFF